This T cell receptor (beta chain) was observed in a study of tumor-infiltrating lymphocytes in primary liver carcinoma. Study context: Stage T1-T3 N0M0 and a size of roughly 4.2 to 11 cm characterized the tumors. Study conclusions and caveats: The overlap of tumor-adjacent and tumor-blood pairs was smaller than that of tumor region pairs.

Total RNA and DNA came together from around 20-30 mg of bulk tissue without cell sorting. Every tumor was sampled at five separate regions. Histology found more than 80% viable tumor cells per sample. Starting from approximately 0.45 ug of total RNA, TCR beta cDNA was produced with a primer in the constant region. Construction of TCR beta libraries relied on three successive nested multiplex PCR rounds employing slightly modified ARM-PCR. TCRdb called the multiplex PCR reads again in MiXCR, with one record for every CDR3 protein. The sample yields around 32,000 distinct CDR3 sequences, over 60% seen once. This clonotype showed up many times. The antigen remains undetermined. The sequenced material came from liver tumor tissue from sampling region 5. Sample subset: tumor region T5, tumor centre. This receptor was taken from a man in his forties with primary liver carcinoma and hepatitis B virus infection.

CDR3 in DNA: TGTGCCAGCAGTCCCCATGCTAGCGGAACAGATACGCAGTATTTT. Protein product: CASSPHASGTDTQYF. This chain links TRBV6-6 with TRBJ2-3; 7 bases match TRBD2. J lost 3 bases, V lost 5 bases, and 8 bases had no gene match. The V gene's germline CDR1 is MNHNY and CDR2 SVGAGI (reference sequence). This CDR3 is built from 15 residues.